This is a list of T cell receptor beta chains from one sample in a study of CD8 T cells in Susac syndrome. A single record per CDR3 protein comes from TCRdb applying MiXCR to the immunoSEQ multiplex PCR reads. This table has 210,000 or so distinct CDR3 sequences, 92% appearing once. The specimen was CD8+ T cells from PBMCs. All receptors come from a human donor with multiple sclerosis. Each CDR3 is given with its conserved first and last residue. The order of the fields is V gene, CDR3 length, D gene, J gene, clone size, CDR3 protein, CDR3 DNA. A D gene is named only where the DNA matches it firmly. Some rows have no size entry. The others give once, few or many, or a class for an expanded clone.

TRBV7-8	19	TRBD2	TRBJ2-1	NA	CASSLAVVRLAGENNEQFF	TGTGCCAGCAGCTTAGCTGTCGTGAGGCTAGCGGGGGAGAACAATGAGCAGTTCTTC
TRBV4-1	15	TRBD2	TRBJ2-3	NA	CASSQGGGGPDTQYF	TGCGCCAGCAGCCAAGGGGGCGGGGGTCCGGATACGCAGTATTTT
TRBV27	14	NA	TRBJ1-2	NA	CASSFGGKNYGYTF	TGTGCCAGCAGTTTTGGGGGGAAAAACTATGGCTACACCTTC
TRBV7-9	12	NA	TRBJ2-5	NA	CASSAQQETQYF	TGTGCCAGCAGCGCACAACAAGAGACCCAGTACTTC
TRBV13	14	TRBD1	TRBJ2-7	NA	CASSSRTGPSEQYF	TGTGCCAGCAGCTCCCGGACAGGGCCCAGCGAGCAGTACTTC
TRBV27	15	NA	TRBJ1-5	NA	CASSGGGNSNQPQHF	TGTGCCAGCAGCGGGGGGGGTAATAGCAATCAGCCCCAGCATTTT
TRBV20-1	16	NA	TRBJ2-3	once	CSARMGSSIRTDTQYF	TGCAGTGCTAGAATGGGGAGTTCAATTCGCACAGATACGCAGTATTTT
TRBV20-1	14	TRBD2	TRBJ2-3	NA	CSAMTSGNTDTQYF	TGCAGTGCCATGACTAGCGGAAACACAGATACGCAGTATTTT
TRBV15	13	NA	TRBJ2-1	NA	CATSVRDYNEQFF	TGTGCCACCAGCGTCCGGGACTACAATGAGCAGTTCTTC
TRBV29-1	14	NA	TRBJ1-3	NA	CSVYDGNSGNTIYF	TGCAGCGTTTACGATGGTAACTCTGGAAACACCATATATTTT
TRBV25-1	18	TRBD2	TRBJ2-2	NA	CASSGLTLRGGWTGELFF	TGTGCCAGCAGTGGCCTTACCCTCCGGGGGGGCTGGACCGGGGAGCTGTTTTTT
TRBV5-6	13	NA	TRBJ1-1	NA	CASGVGGSTEAFF	TGTGCCAGCGGGGTTGGGGGGAGCACTGAAGCTTTCTTT
TRBV27	13	NA	TRBJ1-1	NA	CASSREVNTEAFF	TGTGCCAGCTCACGGGAGGTGAACACTGAAGCTTTCTTT
TRBV2	16	NA	TRBJ2-7	NA	CASSGGRRADLREQYF	TGTGCCAGCAGTGGTGGACGGAGGGCTGACCTGAGGGAGCAGTACTTC
TRBV15	17	TRBD2	TRBJ2-3	NA	CATSSLAGGHDTDTQYF	TGTGCCACCAGCAGTCTAGCGGGGGGGCACGACACAGATACGCAGTATTTT
TRBV14	17	TRBD1	TRBJ1-6	NA	CASSHFYSGTGDTPLHF	TGTGCCAGCAGTCACTTCTACTCCGGGACAGGGGATACACCCCTCCACTTT
TRBV27	13	NA	TRBJ2-7	NA	CASSLGGPYEQYF	TGTGCCAGCAGTTTGGGGGGGCCCTACGAGCAGTACTTC
TRBV2	13	NA	TRBJ2-3	NA	CASSEAADYAQYF	TGTGCCAGCAGTGAAGCAGCGGACTATGCGCAGTATTTT
TRBV4-1	17	NA	TRBJ2-6	NA	CASSQAGFPSGANVLTF	TGCGCCAGCAGCCAAGCAGGTTTCCCCTCTGGGGCCAACGTCCTGACTTTC
TRBV11-2	15	NA	TRBJ2-2	NA	CASSLDHGPAKELFF	TGTGCCAGCAGCTTAGATCATGGGCCTGCAAAGGAGCTGTTTTTT
TRBV6-5	13	TRBD1	TRBJ1-1	NA	CASSWGQATEAFF	TGTGCCAGCAGTTGGGGACAGGCGACTGAAGCTTTCTTT
TRBV28	14	NA	TRBJ2-7	NA	CASTLGTDSYEQYF	TGTGCCAGCACCTTGGGGACTGACTCCTACGAGCAGTACTTC
TRBV7-9	12	NA	TRBJ1-3	NA	CASSLAADTIYF	TGTGCCAGCAGCTTGGCGGCGGACACCATATATTTT
TRBV4-3	14	NA	TRBJ2-6	NA	CASSQETGANVLTF	TGCGCCAGCAGCCAGGAAACTGGGGCCAACGTCCTGACTTTC
TRBV4-1	15	NA	TRBJ1-5	once	CASSQEESFNQPQHF	TGCGCCAGCAGCCAGGAGGAGTCTTTTAATCAGCCCCAGCATTTT
TRBV7-9	12	NA	TRBJ1-2	NA	CASKVEGYGYTF	TGTGCCAGCAAAGTCGAGGGCTATGGCTACACCTTC
TRBV4-2	17	TRBD2	TRBJ2-1	NA	CASSPRGKRGSDNEQFF	TGTGCCAGCAGCCCTAGAGGCAAGCGGGGGTCCGACAATGAGCAGTTCTTC
TRBV27	17	NA	TRBJ1-5	NA	CASRPRDSLGIDQPQHF	TGTGCCAGCAGACCAAGAGACTCCCTCGGAATCGATCAGCCCCAGCATTTT
TRBV7-9	15	TRBD2	TRBJ2-5	NA	CASSLQRGGLETQYF	TGTGCCAGCAGCTTACAGCGGGGGGGCCTAGAGACCCAGTACTTC
TRBV20-1	14	TRBD1	TRBJ2-7	NA	CSATLRDRQYEQYF	TGCAGTGCCACCCTCCGGGACAGGCAATACGAGCAGTACTTC
TRBV6-1	18	NA	TRBJ1-2	NA	CASSGQVSANWRDYGYTF	TGTGCCAGCAGTGGTCAGGTGTCGGCCAACTGGCGTGACTATGGCTACACCTTC
TRBV19	15	NA	TRBJ2-5	NA	CASSIRGGLGETQYF	TGTGCCAGTAGTATCAGGGGAGGGCTGGGGGAGACCCAGTACTTC
TRBV11-2	15	TRBD2	TRBJ2-5	NA	CASSWGLAGKETQYF	TGTGCCAGCAGCTGGGGACTAGCGGGGAAAGAGACCCAGTACTTC
TRBV20-1	13	NA	TRBJ2-6	once	CSAPPPGANVLTF	TGCAGTGCTCCTCCGCCTGGGGCCAACGTCCTGACTTTC
TRBV2	15	NA	TRBJ2-6	NA	CASSRRVSGANVLTF	TGTGCCAGCAGTCGACGGGTCTCTGGGGCCAACGTCCTGACTTTC
TRBV9	17	NA	TRBJ2-2	NA	CASSVDQDPSNTGELFF	TGTGCCAGCAGCGTAGACCAGGACCCATCGAACACCGGGGAGCTGTTTTTT
TRBV7-6	15	NA	TRBJ2-5	NA	CASSLRSLNEVAQYF	TGTGCCAGCAGCTTAAGGTCCCTCAACGAGGTGGCCCAGTACTTC
TRBV20-1	14	NA	TRBJ1-1	NA	CSAEGRRLNTEAFF	TGCAGTGCGGAGGGACGTAGACTGAACACTGAAGCTTTCTTT
TRBV29-1	12	NA	TRBJ2-2	NA	CSVLDGSGELFF	TGCAGCGTCCTCGATGGAAGCGGGGAGCTGTTTTTT
TRBV30	13	NA	TRBJ2-7	NA	CAWQTGRAYEQYF	TGTGCCTGGCAGACAGGCCGGGCCTACGAGCAGTACTTC
TRBV13	15	TRBD2	TRBJ2-7	once	CASSHSGQASYEQYF	TGTGCCAGCAGCCATAGCGGGCAGGCCTCCTACGAGCAGTACTTC
TRBV4-2	15	TRBD2	TRBJ2-1	NA	CASSQLAGLGNEQFF	TGTGCCAGCAGCCAGCTAGCGGGCCTGGGGAATGAGCAGTTCTTC
TRBV12-3/TRBV12-4	14	NA	TRBJ2-1	NA	CASSLVAALDEQFF	TGTGCCAGCAGTTTAGTGGCAGCCCTGGATGAGCAGTTCTTC
TRBV7-9	13	NA	TRBJ1-3	NA	CASSSQNWDTIYF	TGTGCCAGCAGCTCCCAAAATTGGGACACCATATATTTT
TRBV25-1	20	NA	TRBJ2-3	NA	CASSEYPGVSARRGTDTQYF	TGTGCCAGCAGTGAATACCCAGGGGTGAGTGCAAGAAGAGGCACAGATACGCAGTATTTT
TRBV12-3/TRBV12-4	14	NA	TRBJ1-2	few	CASSLAGGDYGYTF	TGTGCCAGCAGTTTAGCGGGGGGGGACTATGGCTACACCTTC
TRBV7-9	14	NA	TRBJ1-2	NA	CASSFSAGERGYTF	TGTGCCAGCAGCTTCTCGGCAGGGGAACGAGGCTACACCTTC
TRBV9	16	NA	TRBJ2-1	few	CASSPPGGSRYNEQFF	TGTGCCAGCAGCCCACCTGGGGGGAGTCGCTACAATGAGCAGTTCTTC
TRBV30	15	NA	TRBJ2-7	NA	CAWSLGTTTTYEQYF	TGTGCCTGGAGTCTAGGGACAACCACGACCTACGAGCAGTACTTC
TRBV6-5	15	TRBD1	TRBJ1-6	few	CASSVAGGPHSPLHF	TGTGCCAGCAGCGTAGCAGGGGGACCTCATTCACCCCTCCACTTT
TRBV29-1	11	NA	TRBJ1-2	NA	CSVEDSRGYTF	TGCAGCGTTGAAGATTCGAGGGGCTACACCTTC
TRBV28	15	TRBD1	TRBJ2-7	NA	CASSPSGGLPYEQYF	TGTGCCAGCAGTCCTTCAGGGGGCCTTCCCTACGAGCAGTACTTC
TRBV7-9	13	NA	TRBJ2-3	NA	CASSPARTDTQYF	TGTGCCAGCAGCCCCGCTAGGACAGATACGCAGTATTTT
TRBV4-1	14	NA	TRBJ2-1	NA	CASSQGSGSNEQFF	TGCGCCAGCAGCCAAGGCTCTGGTAGCAATGAGCAGTTCTTC
TRBV12-3/TRBV12-4	14	TRBD1	TRBJ1-4	NA	CASTEDRVREKLFF	TGTGCCAGCACCGAAGACAGGGTCAGAGAAAAACTGTTTTTT
TRBV2	14	NA	TRBJ1-1	NA	CASRYSNSNTEAFF	TGTGCCAGCAGGTACAGCAATTCGAACACTGAAGCTTTCTTT
TRBV5-4	13	NA	TRBJ1-1	once	CASTGTENTEAFF	TGTGCCAGCACCGGCACTGAGAACACTGAAGCTTTCTTT
TRBV2	14	TRBD1	TRBJ1-3	NA	CASSEAGTGDTIYF	TGTGCCAGCAGTGAAGCTGGGACAGGGGACACCATATATTTT
TRBV19	14	NA	TRBJ2-1	NA	CASSQWDSYNEQFF	TGTGCCAGTAGTCAATGGGACTCGTACAATGAGCAGTTCTTC
TRBV20-1	16	NA	TRBJ2-1	NA	CSAPGGAQGRYNEQFF	TGCAGTGCTCCGGGAGGAGCTCAGGGGCGGTACAATGAGCAGTTCTTC